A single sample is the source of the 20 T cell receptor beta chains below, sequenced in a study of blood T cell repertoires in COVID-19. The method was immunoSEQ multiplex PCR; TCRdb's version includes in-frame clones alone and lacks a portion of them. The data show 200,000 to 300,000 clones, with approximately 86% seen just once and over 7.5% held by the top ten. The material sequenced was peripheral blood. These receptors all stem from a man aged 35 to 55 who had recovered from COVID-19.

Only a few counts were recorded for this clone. CDR3 amino acids: CASSKDRQVYSPLHF. The CDR3, as DNA: TGTGCCAGCAGCAAAGATAGACAGGTTTATTCACCCCTCCACTTT. This chain links TRBV11-2 with TRBJ1-6; tentative D call: TRBD1 (6 bases). From germline, CDR1 is SGHAT and CDR2 FQNNGV. V lost 5 bases, J lost 8 bases, and 16 bases lay in between. This CDR3 contains 15 residues.

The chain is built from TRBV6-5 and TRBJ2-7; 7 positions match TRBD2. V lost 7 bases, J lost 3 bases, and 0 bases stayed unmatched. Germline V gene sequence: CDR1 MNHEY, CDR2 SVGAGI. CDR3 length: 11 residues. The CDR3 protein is CASTGGYEQYF. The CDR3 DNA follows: TGTGCCAGCACGGGAGGCTACGAGCAGTACTTC.

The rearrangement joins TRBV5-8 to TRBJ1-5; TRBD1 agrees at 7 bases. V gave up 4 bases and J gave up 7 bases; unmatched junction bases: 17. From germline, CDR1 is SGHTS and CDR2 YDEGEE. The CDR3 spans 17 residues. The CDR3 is CASSLWGIGTVGQPQHF. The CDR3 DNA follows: TGTGCCAGCAGCCTCTGGGGGATAGGGACAGTCGGCCAGCCCCAGCATTTT.

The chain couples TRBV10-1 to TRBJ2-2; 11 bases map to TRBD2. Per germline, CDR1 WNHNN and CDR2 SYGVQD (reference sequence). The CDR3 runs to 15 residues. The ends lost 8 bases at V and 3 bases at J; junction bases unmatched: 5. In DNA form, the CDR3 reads TGCGCCAGCGGGACTAGCGGCCTTTACACCGGGGAGCTGTTTTTT. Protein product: CASGTSGLYTGELFF.

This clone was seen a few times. Here the CDR3 DNA reads TGTGCCAGCAGCTTAGCGGGCCTATATAGCAATCAGCCCCAGCATTTT. Protein sequence: CASSLAGLYSNQPQHF. This sequence joins TRBV7-9 and TRBJ1-5, with unresolved D. Germline CDR1 is SEHNR and CDR2 is FQNEAQ (reference sequence). CDR3 length: 16 amino acids. The V end was cut by 0 bases, the J end by 0 bases, with 9 bases between.

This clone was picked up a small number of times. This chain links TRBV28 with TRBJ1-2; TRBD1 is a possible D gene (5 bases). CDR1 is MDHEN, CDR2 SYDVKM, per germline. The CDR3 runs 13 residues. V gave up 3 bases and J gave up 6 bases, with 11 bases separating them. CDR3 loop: CASSFGPGNGYTF. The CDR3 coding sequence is TGTGCCAGCAGTTTTGGGCCAGGGAATGGCTACACCTTC.

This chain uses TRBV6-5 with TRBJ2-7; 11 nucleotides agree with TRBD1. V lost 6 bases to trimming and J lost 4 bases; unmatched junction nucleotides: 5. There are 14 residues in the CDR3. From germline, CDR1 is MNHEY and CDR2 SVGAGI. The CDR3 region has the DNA TGTGCCAGCAGGTCGGGACAGGGGGTTTACGAGCAGTACTTC. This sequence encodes CASRSGQGVYEQYF.

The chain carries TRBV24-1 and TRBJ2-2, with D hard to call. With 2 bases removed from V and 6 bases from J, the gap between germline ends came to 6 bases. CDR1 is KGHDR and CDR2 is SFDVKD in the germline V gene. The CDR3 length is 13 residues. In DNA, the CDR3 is TGTGCCACCAGTGATTCCCCCGCCGGGGAGCTGTTTTTT. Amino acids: CATSDSPAGELFF.

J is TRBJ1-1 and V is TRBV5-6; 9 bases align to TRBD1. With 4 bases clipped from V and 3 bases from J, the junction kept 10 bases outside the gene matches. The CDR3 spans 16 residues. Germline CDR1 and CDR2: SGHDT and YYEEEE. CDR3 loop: CASSPGVQGAYTEAFF. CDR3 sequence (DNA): TGTGCCAGCAGCCCGGGGGTACAGGGGGCTTACACTGAAGCTTTCTTT.

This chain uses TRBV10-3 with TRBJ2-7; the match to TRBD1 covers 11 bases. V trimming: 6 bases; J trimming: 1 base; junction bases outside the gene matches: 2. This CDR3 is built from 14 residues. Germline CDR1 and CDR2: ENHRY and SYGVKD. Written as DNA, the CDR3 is TGTGCCATCAGCGGGGACAGGGGGTCCTACGAGCAGTACTTC. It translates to CAISGDRGSYEQYF.

The CDR3 here is CASTLRTPQQETQYF. CDR3 nucleotides: TGTGCCAGCACGCTCCGGACTCCCCAGCAGGAGACCCAGTACTTC. The chain joins TRBV2 to TRBJ2-5; D is possibly TRBD2 (5 bases). Germline V lookup: CDR1 SNHLY, CDR2 FYNNEI. This CDR3 region has 15 residues. The V end was cut by 7 bases, the J end by 5 bases, with 20 bases between.

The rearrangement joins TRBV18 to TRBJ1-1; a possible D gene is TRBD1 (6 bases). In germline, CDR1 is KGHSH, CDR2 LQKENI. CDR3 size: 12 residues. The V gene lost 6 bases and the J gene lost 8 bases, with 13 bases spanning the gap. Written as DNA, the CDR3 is TGTGCCAGCTCCACCCTGGGGACAGAAGCTTTCTTT. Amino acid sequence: CASSTLGTEAFF.

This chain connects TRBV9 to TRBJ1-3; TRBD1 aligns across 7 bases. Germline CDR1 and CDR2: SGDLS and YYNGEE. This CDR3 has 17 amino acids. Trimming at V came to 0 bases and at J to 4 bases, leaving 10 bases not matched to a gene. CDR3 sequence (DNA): TGTGCCAGCAGCGTAGCTACGCAGGGGGTGACCGGAAACACCATATATTTT. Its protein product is CASSVATQGVTGNTIYF.

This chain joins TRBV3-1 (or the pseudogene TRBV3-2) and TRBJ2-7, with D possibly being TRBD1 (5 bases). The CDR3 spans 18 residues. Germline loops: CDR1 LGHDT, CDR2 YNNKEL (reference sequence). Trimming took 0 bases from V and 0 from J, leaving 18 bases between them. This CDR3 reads CASSQDVGTRVYSYEQYF. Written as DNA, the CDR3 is TGTGCCAGCAGCCAAGATGTGGGAACCAGGGTCTACTCCTACGAGCAGTACTTC.

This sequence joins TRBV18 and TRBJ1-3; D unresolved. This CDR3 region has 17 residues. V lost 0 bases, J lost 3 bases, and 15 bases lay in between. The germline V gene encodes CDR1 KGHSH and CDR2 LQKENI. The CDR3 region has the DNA TGTGCCAGCTCACCACCGGTGCCCCGACGGGTTGGAAACACCATATATTTT. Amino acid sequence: CASSPPVPRRVGNTIYF.

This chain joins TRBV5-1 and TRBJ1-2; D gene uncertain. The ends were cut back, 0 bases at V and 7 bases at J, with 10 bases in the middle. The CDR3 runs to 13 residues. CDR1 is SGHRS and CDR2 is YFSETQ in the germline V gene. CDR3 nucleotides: TGCGCCAGCAGCTTGGACAGATCGGCTGGCTACACCTTC. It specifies CASSLDRSAGYTF.

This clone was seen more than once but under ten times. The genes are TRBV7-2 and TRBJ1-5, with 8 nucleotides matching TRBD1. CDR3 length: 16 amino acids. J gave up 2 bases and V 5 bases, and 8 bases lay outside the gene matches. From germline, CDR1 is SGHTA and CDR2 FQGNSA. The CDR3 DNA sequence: TGTGCCAGCAGCCCGTTCCACAGGGGGGGCAATCAGCCCCAGCATTTT. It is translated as CASSPFHRGGNQPQHF. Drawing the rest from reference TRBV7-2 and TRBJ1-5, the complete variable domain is GAGVSQSPSNKVTEKGKDVELRCDPISGHTALYWYRQSLGQGLEFLIYFQGNSAPDKSGLPSDRFSAERTGGSVSTLTIQRTQQEDSAVYLCASSPFHRGGNQPQHFGDGTRLSIL.

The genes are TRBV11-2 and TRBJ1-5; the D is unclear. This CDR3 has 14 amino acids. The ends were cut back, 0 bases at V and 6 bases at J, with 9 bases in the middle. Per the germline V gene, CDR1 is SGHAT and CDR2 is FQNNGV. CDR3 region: CASSLDLPGQPQHF. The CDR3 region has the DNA TGTGCCAGCAGCTTAGATTTACCGGGTCAGCCCCAGCATTTT.

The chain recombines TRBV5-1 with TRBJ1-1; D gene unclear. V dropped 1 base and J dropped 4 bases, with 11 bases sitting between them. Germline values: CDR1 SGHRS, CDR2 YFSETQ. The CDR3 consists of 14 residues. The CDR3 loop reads CASSLSQTGTEAFF. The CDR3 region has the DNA TGCGCCAGCAGCTTGTCCCAGACTGGCACTGAAGCTTTCTTT.

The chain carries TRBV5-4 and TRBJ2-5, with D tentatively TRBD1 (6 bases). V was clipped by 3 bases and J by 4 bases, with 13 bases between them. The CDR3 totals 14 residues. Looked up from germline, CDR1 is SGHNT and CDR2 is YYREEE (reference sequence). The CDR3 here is CASSSGQMGETQYF. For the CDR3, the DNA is TGTGCCAGCAGCTCCGGACAGATGGGAGAGACCCAGTACTTC.